This TCR beta chain came from a study of CD8 T cells in ankylosing spondylitis. General observations from the study: Earlier work had already found some motif variants in reactive arthritis synovial fluid and blood. What seemed typical of ankylosing spondylitis blood was a TCR beta motif built from 7 or 8 highly homologous variants.

Quantitative molecular-barcoded 5'-RACE generated the TCR beta libraries. MiXCR, applied by TCRdb to the 5' RACE reads, yields one record per CDR3 protein. The table includes around 480,000 distinct CDR3 sequences, approximately 17% detected once. CDR1 and CDR2 from the germline V gene are SQVTM and ANQGSEA. The length of the CDR3 is 13 residues. The germline V and J ends were trimmed by 2 bases and 2 bases, with 10 bases remaining between them. Notes on this clonotype: No antigen is known for it.

V and J are TRBV29-1 and TRBJ2-7; tentatively, D is TRBD1 (6 bases). This receptor was identified in a male donor with ankylosing spondylitis. Sequencing was done on a sample of blood, either unsorted or a sorted T cell fraction (not recorded which). Here the CDR3 reads CSVELRGTYEQYF. The CDR3 nucleotides read TGCAGCGTTGAACTCAGGGGTACCTACGAGCAGTACTTC.